The 9 T cell receptor beta chains below come from one sample, sequenced in a study of T cells in Graves' hyperthyroidism and ophthalmopathy (dated by TCRdb to 2018 to 2020). The library was produced with multiplex PCR. Instrument used: Illumina HiSeq 2000. The TCR beta CDR3 regions were amplified from RNA transcripts. The first round of RT-PCR for the TCR CDR3 was performed with the HTBI primer set and the Qiagen OneStep RT-PCR kit. Through fastp at Q25 and MiXCR, TCRdb rebuilt clones from the public reads, retaining in-frame beta chains. Entries that share a CDR3 protein sequence are merged under the most common genes and DNA. Here the sample has 500,000 to 550,000 distinct CDR3 sequences; less than 25% occur a single time. The ten largest clonotypes hold 26% of the sample. Sequencing used blood. The receptors derive from a man younger than 30 with Graves' hyperthyroidism.

The table lists this clonotype with a count of one. The chain has TRBV7-2 and TRBJ2-7; 12 positions match TRBD2. Germline values: CDR1 SGHTA, CDR2 FQGNSA. V was pared by 5 bases and J by 6 bases, with 5 bases of the junction left unmatched. This CDR3 region has 14 residues. The CDR3 DNA follows: TGTGCCAGCAGCCCGACTAGCGGGAGAGGCGAGCAGTACTTC. As protein: CASSPTSGRGEQYF. The full variable domain, in which reference TRBV7-2 and TRBJ2-7 provide the parts outside the CDR3, is GAGVSQSPSNKVTEKGKDVELRCDPISGHTALYWYRQSLGQGLEFLIYFQGNSAPDKSGLPSDRFSAERTGGSVSTLTIQRTQQEDSAVYLCASSPTSGRGEQYFGPGTRLTVT.

As for this clonotype: This may come from a read error, since a much larger clone is one base off. V gene TRBV20-1 combines with J gene TRBJ2-7, with a tentative D call TRBD2 (5 bases). V lost 8 bases and J lost 2, with 19 bases in between. Germline lookup yields CDR1 DFQATT and CDR2 SNEGSKA (reference sequence). This CDR3 comprises 14 residues. CDR3 protein: CSTTRPRETYEQYF. DNA for the CDR3: TGCAGTACCACAAGGCCAAGGGAGACCTACGAGCAGTACTTC.

This clonotype was seen at least ten times. The chain has TRBV9 and TRBJ1-1; D perhaps matches TRBD1 (5 bases). The CDR3 consists of 15 residues. The V gene lost 2 bases and the J gene lost 1 base, with 12 bases spanning the gap. CDR1 and CDR2 from the germline V gene are SGDLS and YYNGEE. CDR3 coding DNA: TGTGCCAGCAGCGTCTTGACAGACTCGAACACTGAAGCTTTCTTT. Its translation: CASSVLTDSNTEAFF.

This clonotype has at least ten counts. This chain uses TRBV19 with TRBJ1-1, with D perhaps matching TRBD1 (5 bases). V gave up 5 bases and J gave up 4 bases, with 14 bases separating them. Germline V gives CDR1 LNHDA, CDR2 SQIVND (reference sequence). The CDR3 is 14 residues long. Written as DNA, the CDR3 is TGTGCCAGTAGTTCCGCAGGGCATAGCACTGAAGCTTTCTTT. This codes for CASSSAGHSTEAFF.

This clonotype was observed at least ten times. The chain couples TRBV13 to TRBJ2-7, with a possible D match to TRBD2 (5 bases). The CDR3 sequence is 14 residues long. Trimming took 5 bases from V and 3 from J, leaving 14 bases between them. Germline values: CDR1 PRHDT, CDR2 FYEKMQ (reference sequence). The CDR3 nucleotides read TGTGCCAGCAGCAACCGAGGGTTCGGCTACGAGCAGTACTTC. Its protein is CASSNRGFGYEQYF. Using reference TRBV13 and TRBJ2-7 for the parts outside the CDR3, the full variable domain is AAGVIQSPRHLIKEKRETATLKCYPIPRHDTVYWYQQGPGQDPQFLISFYEKMQSDKGSIPDRFSAQQFSDYHSELNMSSLELGDSALYFCASSNRGFGYEQYFGPGTRLTVT.

At least ten counts were recorded for this clonotype. V gene TRBV2 combines with J gene TRBJ2-7; D uncertain. This CDR3 is built from 15 residues. V dropped 2 bases and J dropped 5 bases, with 16 bases sitting between them. Looked up from germline, CDR1 is SNHLY and CDR2 is FYNNEI. CDR3 protein: CASSELSPGRDEQYF. CDR3 nucleotide sequence: TGTGCCAGCAGTGAATTATCGCCAGGAAGGGACGAGCAGTACTTC.

This clonotype has only a few counts. V usage is TRBV5-5 and J usage is TRBJ2-1; D is perhaps TRBD2 (5 bases). The CDR3 sequence is 18 residues long. CDR1 is SGHKS and CDR2 is YYEKEE in the germline V gene (reference sequence). The V gene lost 4 bases and the J gene lost 9 bases, with 29 bases spanning the gap. CDR3 sequence: CASSLSEGRTYRQGEQFF. As DNA, the CDR3 is TGTGCCAGCAGCCTGAGCGAGGGCCGAACTTACCGCCAAGGTGAGCAGTTCTTC. The entire variable domain, with the rest obtained from reference TRBV5-5 and TRBJ2-1, is as follows: DAGVTQSPTHLIKTRGQQVTLRCSPISGHKSVSWYQQVLGQGPQFIFQYYEKEERGRGNFPDRFSARQFPNYSSELNVNALLLGDSALYLCASSLSEGRTYRQGEQFFGPGTRLTVL.

Here the CDR3 reads CASSLSTGLWAGYTF. As DNA, the CDR3 is TGCGCCAGCAGCTTGTCAACAGGGTTGTGGGCTGGCTACACCTTC. V gene TRBV5-1 combines with J gene TRBJ1-2, with D possibly being TRBD1 (6 bases). Looked up from germline, CDR1 is SGHRS and CDR2 is YFSETQ. V was pared by 1 base and J by 7 bases, with 17 bases between. There are 15 residues in the CDR3.

Ten or more counts support this clonotype. The chain links TRBV12-3 or TRBV12-4 to TRBJ1-1; TRBD1 is a possible D gene (5 bases). V was cut by 3 bases and J by 5 bases, with 13 bases left in between. The CDR3 has 14 amino acids. The CDR3 loop is CASSLGEYGTEAFF. CDR3 nucleotides: TGTGCCAGCAGTTTGGGGGAGTATGGAACTGAAGCTTTCTTT.